The T cell receptor (beta chain) under discussion was sequenced for a study of blood T cells in healthy people across ages. This clonotype turned up a few times. Germline CDR1 LNHDA, CDR2 SQIVND (reference sequence). Trimming pared 4 bases from V and 0 bases from J, leaving 12 bases between. CDR3 length: 15 amino acids. A J-beta primer mix and a sample-barcoded 5' primer were used in a second PCR of about 6 to 12 cycles. TCRdb itself ran the 5' RACE reads through MiXCR, one entry per CDR3 protein. The sample lists 1.5 million to 2 million distinct CDR3 sequences, 28% occurring once. This receptor was obtained from a woman aged 25-40 years in good health. Sequenced material: blood. This rearrangement joins TRBV19 to TRBJ1-2, with D possibly TRBD1 on 6 matching bases. This chain's CDR3 is CASSTGDTSNYGYTF. In DNA form, the CDR3 reads TGTGCCAGTAGTACAGGGGACACTTCTAACTATGGCTACACCTTC.